This entry lists 24 T cell receptor beta chains sequenced from one sample in a study of CD8+ T cells in alopecia areata. Sample treatment: oral pan-JAK inhibitor, 5-10 mg twice daily. Lesional scalp tissue (obtained by punch biopsy) and peripheral blood were collected from alopecia areata patients. cDNA serving as the sequencing template came from extracted, reverse transcribed RNA. Method: immunoSEQ multiplex PCR; TCRdb's copy keeps in-frame clones and lacks some. The sample contains roughly 7,200 clones, around 70% of which appear only once. This sample comprised skin, obtained at week 4, from a patient treated with tofacitinib. The source of these receptors is a human donor with alopecia areata.

This chain uses TRBV19 with TRBJ1-4; D call uncertain. Germline V gene lookup returns CDR1 LNHDA and CDR2 SQIVND (reference sequence). V gave up 8 bases and J gave up 8 bases, with 21 bases separating them. CDR3 length: 15 amino acids. CDR3 sequence reads: CASPPEGGGNEKLFF. In nucleotides, the CDR3 is TGTGCCAGTCCCCCGGAGGGAGGTGGGAACGAAAAACTGTTTTTT.

The V gene is TRBV7-8, the J gene TRBJ1-2, with D unresolved. Trimming stripped 1 base from V and 3 bases from J, with 6 bases between. CDR3 length: 13 amino acids. Germline CDR1 and CDR2: SGHVS and FQNEAQ. CDR3 sequence (DNA): TGTGCCAGCAGCTTAGGGACTGACTATGGCTACACCTTC. Residues: CASSLGTDYGYTF. The full variable domain, with the rest looked up from reference TRBV7-8 and TRBJ1-2, is GAGVSQSPRYKVAKRGQDVALRCDPISGHVSLFWYQQALGQGPEFLTYFQNEAQLDKSGLPSDRFFAERPEGSVSTLKIQRTQQEDSAVYLCASSLGTDYGYTFGSGTRLTVV.

The rearrangement uses TRBV14 and TRBJ2-2; D call uncertain. CDR3 length: 17 amino acids. CDR1 SGHDN and CDR2 FVKESK come from the germline V gene. Trimming removed 2 bases from V and 8 bases from J, with 21 bases in between. This chain's CDR3 is CASSQNRGVDVPGELFF. The CDR3 DNA is TGTGCCAGCAGCCAAAATCGAGGCGTGGACGTACCTGGGGAGCTGTTTTTT.

This chain links TRBV5-4 with TRBJ2-2, with D possibly being TRBD1 (6 bases). CDR3 length: 14 amino acids. Trimming pared 0 bases from V and 5 bases from J, leaving 8 bases between. The germline gives CDR1 SGHNT, CDR2 YYREEE (reference sequence). The CDR3 DNA is TGTGCCAGCAGCTTGGACAGGGTAACCGGGGAGCTGTTTTTT. This codes for CASSLDRVTGELFF.

J is TRBJ2-5 and V is TRBV27; D gene unclear. The assigned J gene may be wrong: the sequence end matches TRBJ2-7 better. This CDR3 contains 16 residues. Germline V gene sequence: CDR1 MNHEY, CDR2 SMNVEV (reference sequence). CDR3 in amino acids: CASSPTGVANRYEQYF. The CDR3 DNA is TGTGCCAGCAGTCCGACTGGGGTCGCGAATAGGTACGAGCAGTACTTC.

The chain couples TRBV13 to TRBJ1-2; 8 bases are shared with TRBD1. Germline CDR1 is PRHDT and CDR2 is FYEKMQ (reference sequence). The CDR3 runs to 14 residues. The trim removed 5 bases at V and 6 bases at J, leaving 8 bases unmatched. In DNA, the CDR3 is TGTGCCAGCAGCCCCCGGACAGGGTTCGATGGCTACACCTTC. It translates to CASSPRTGFDGYTF.

J is TRBJ2-5 and V is TRBV5-1, with 8 bases fitting TRBD1. This CDR3 spans 14 amino acids. The ends lost 0 bases at V and 5 bases at J; junction bases unmatched: 3. CDR1 is SGHRS, CDR2 YFSETQ, per germline. CDR3 bases: TGCGCCAGCAGCTTGGCCAGGGGGCCGGAGACCCAGTACTTC. This codes for CASSLARGPETQYF.

This clone has just a few counts. This chain joins TRBV5-1 and TRBJ1-1, with 9 bases aligning to TRBD1. V shed 5 bases and J 8 bases; nucleotides not matched to a gene: 7. The CDR3 sequence is 13 residues long. CDR1 is SGHRS and CDR2 is YFSETQ in the germline V gene. CDR3 sequence (DNA): TGCGCCAGCAGAAGGACAGGGGCTCCGGAAGCTTTCTTT. Its protein product is CASRRTGAPEAFF. The variable domain in full, with the rest retrieved from reference TRBV5-1 and TRBJ1-1, is KAGVTQTPRYLIKTRGQQVTLSCSPISGHRSVSWYQQTPGQGLQFLFEYFSETQRNKGNFPGRFSGRQFSNSRSEMNVSTLELGDSALYLCASRRTGAPEAFFGQGTRLTVV.

This chain connects TRBV7-9 to TRBJ2-1, with TRBD1 matching over 7 bases. Trimming took 5 bases from V and 3 from J; bases not matched to a gene: 7. The germline CDR1 and CDR2 sequences are SEHNR and FQNEAQ (reference sequence). The CDR3 consists of 15 residues. The DNA of the CDR3 is TGTGCCAGCAGCACCACGACAGGGCTCTACAATGAGCAGTTCTTC. Translating it yields CASSTTTGLYNEQFF. The whole variable domain, remainder taken from reference TRBV7-9 and TRBJ2-1, is DTGVSQNPRHKITKRGQNVTFRCDPISEHNRLYWYRQTLGQGPEFLTYFQNEAQLEKSRLLSDRFSAERPKGSFSTLEIQRTEQGDSAMYLCASSTTTGLYNEQFFGPGTRLTVL.

This clone appeared a single time. This chain uses TRBV11-1 with TRBJ1-1; no clear D gene. This CDR3 has 14 residues. V was clipped by 5 bases and J by 2 bases, with 12 bases between them. Germline CDR1 SGHAT, CDR2 FQDESV (reference sequence). In DNA, the CDR3 is TGTGCCAGCAGCCCCGACACCTTTAACACTGAAGCTTTCTTT. Protein: CASSPDTFNTEAFF.

This chain joins TRBV5-1 and TRBJ2-1; 11 bases line up with TRBD2. CDR3 size: 15 residues. Germline CDR1 and CDR2: SGHRS and YFSETQ. J lost 5 bases, V lost 5 bases, and 6 bases had no gene match. The CDR3 nucleotides are TGCGCCAGCAGATTGACTAGCGGGGTTAACAATGAGCAGTTCTTC. Translating it yields CASRLTSGVNNEQFF.

V usage is TRBV9 and J usage is TRBJ2-3; possibly TRBD1 for D (8 bases). The CDR3 sequence is 13 residues long. The germline V and J ends were trimmed by 6 bases and 4 bases, with 12 bases remaining between them. Per the germline V gene, CDR1 is SGDLS and CDR2 is YYNGEE. The CDR3 nucleotides read TGTGCCAGCACCACAGGGGGGGCAGATACGCAGTATTTT. It codes for CASTTGGADTQYF.

Here the CDR3 reads CASSLVLRTGKGHMDSPLHF. CDR3 in DNA: TGCGCCAGCAGCTTGGTGTTAAGGACAGGGAAGGGGCATATGGATTCACCCCTCCACTTT. V and J are TRBV5-1 and TRBJ1-6; 8 nucleotides align to TRBD1. Trimming cost V 0 bases and J 8 bases; bases outside gene matches: 19. This CDR3 has 20 residues. In germline, CDR1 is SGHRS, CDR2 YFSETQ.

This chain connects TRBV6-9 to TRBJ1-5; D is possibly TRBD1 (5 bases). CDR1 and CDR2 (germline): MNHGY, SVAAGI. The CDR3 covers 15 residues. The V end lost 4 bases, the J end lost 2 bases, and 12 bases lay between the germline ends. CDR3 coding DNA: TGTGCCAGCAGTTCAGGGTCCTATCGCAATCAGCCCCAGCATTTT. It codes for CASSSGSYRNQPQHF.

V and J are TRBV5-1 and TRBJ1-1; possibly TRBD1 for D (5 bases). Trimming pared 3 bases from V and 0 bases from J, leaving 12 bases between. The germline CDR1 and CDR2 sequences are SGHRS and YFSETQ. This CDR3 has 15 residues. The DNA for the CDR3 is TGCGCCAGCAGCTCCGGGGGAGAAATGAACACTGAAGCTTTCTTT. It yields the protein CASSSGGEMNTEAFF.

The chain links TRBV7-9 to TRBJ2-7; 8 nucleotides agree with TRBD1. Germline assignment: CDR1 SEHNR and CDR2 FQNEAQ (reference sequence). J was trimmed by 2 bases and V by 1 base; bases with no gene match: 1. The CDR3 has 14 residues. The CDR3 DNA reads TGTGCCAGCAGCTTAGGGACAGGGACCTACGAGCAGTACTTC. Residues: CASSLGTGTYEQYF.

The CDR3 here is CASRQKGGMNTEAFF. CDR3 DNA: TGTGCCAGCAGACAAAAGGGGGGAATGAACACTGAAGCTTTCTTT. The chain couples TRBV6-1 to TRBJ1-1, with D possibly being TRBD1 (6 bases). V was shortened by 6 bases and J by 0 bases, with 14 bases between the two germline ends. CDR3 length equals 15 residues. Germline V gene sequence: CDR1 MNHNS, CDR2 SASEGT.

The V call is TRBV7-9, the J call TRBJ1-2; D not resolved. CDR1 SEHNR and CDR2 FQNEAQ come from the germline V gene (reference sequence). The V gene lost 5 bases and the J gene lost 2 bases, with 18 bases spanning the gap. The CDR3 has 16 amino acids. CDR3 amino acids: CASSPHPADFNYGYTF. DNA of the CDR3: TGTGCCAGCAGCCCCCACCCCGCAGATTTCAACTATGGCTACACCTTC.

The V gene is TRBV14, the J gene TRBJ2-6, with D unclear. The CDR3 covers 19 residues. Germline V gene lookup returns CDR1 SGHDN and CDR2 FVKESK. With 0 bases removed from V and 0 bases from J, the gap between germline ends came to 15 bases. The CDR3, as DNA: TGTGCCAGCAGCCAAGAGGTGGGCTCATACTTCTCTGGGGCCAACGTCCTGACTTTC. Translating it yields CASSQEVGSYFSGANVLTF.

The rearrangement joins TRBV4-1 to TRBJ2-3; D gene ambiguous. This CDR3 spans 17 amino acids. Trimming stripped 0 bases from V and 7 bases from J, with 20 bases between. CDR1 is MGHRA, CDR2 YSYEKL, per germline. In DNA, the CDR3 is TGCGCCAGCAGCCAAGACGTCTTAAAAGTTGCTAATTATACGCAGTATTTT. This gives the protein CASSQDVLKVANYTQYF.

About this clone: At one of its ends the junction is not consistent with the germline gene, which may arise from a read error. This sequence joins TRBV7-7 and TRBJ2-2, with 8 nucleotides matching TRBD2. Germline values: CDR1 SSHAT, CDR2 FNYEAQ (reference sequence). The CDR3 runs to 14 residues. The CDR3 loop reads CASSLASGTGELFF. The DNA for the CDR3 is TGTGCTAGCAGCTTAGCTAGCGGGACCGGGGAGCTGTTTTTT.

The V gene is TRBV10-2, the J gene TRBJ2-7, with TRBD1 identical over 7 bases. The CDR3 contains 12 residues. Germline loops: CDR1 WSHSY, CDR2 SAAADI. V trimming: 3 bases; J trimming: 12 bases; junction bases outside the gene matches: 8. The CDR3 is CASSDRGQDTYF. CDR3 bases: TGCGCCAGCAGTGACCGAGGACAGGATACGTACTTC.

This clone was detected a few times. The J gene is TRBJ2-1, the V gene TRBV29-1, with 9 bases aligning to TRBD1. The CDR3 covers 15 residues. Germline V CDR1 and CDR2: SQVTM, ANQGSEA. Trimming cost V 1 base and J 6 bases; bases outside gene matches: 7. CDR3 loop: CSVEVGTGLGNEQFF. The CDR3, as DNA: TGCAGCGTTGAAGTAGGGACAGGGCTCGGCAATGAGCAGTTCTTC.

The rearrangement joins TRBV7-9 to TRBJ2-5, with a possible D match to TRBD2 (6 bases). V lost 5 bases, J lost 1 base, and 14 bases lay in between. Germline loops: CDR1 SEHNR, CDR2 FQNEAQ (reference sequence). The length of the CDR3 is 15 residues. CDR3 in DNA: TGTGCCAGCAGCCCTACGGGACTGCTCCAAGAGACCCAGTACTTC. Protein: CASSPTGLLQETQYF.